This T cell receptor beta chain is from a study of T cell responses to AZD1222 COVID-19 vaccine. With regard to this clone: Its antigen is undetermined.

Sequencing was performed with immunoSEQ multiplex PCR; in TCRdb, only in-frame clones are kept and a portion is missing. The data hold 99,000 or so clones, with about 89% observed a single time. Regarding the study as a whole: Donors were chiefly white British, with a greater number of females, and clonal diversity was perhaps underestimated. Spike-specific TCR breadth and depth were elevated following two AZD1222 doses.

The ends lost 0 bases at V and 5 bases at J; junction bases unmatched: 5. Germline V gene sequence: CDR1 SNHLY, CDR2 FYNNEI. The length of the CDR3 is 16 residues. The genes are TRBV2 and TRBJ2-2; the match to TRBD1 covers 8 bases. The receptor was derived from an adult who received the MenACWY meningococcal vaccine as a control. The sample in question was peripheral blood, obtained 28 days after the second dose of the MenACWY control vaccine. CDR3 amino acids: CASSEAWNRGTGELFF. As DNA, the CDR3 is TGTGCCAGCAGTGAAGCTTGGAACAGGGGGACCGGGGAGCTGTTTTTT.